A selection of T cell receptor beta chains follows, all from one sample in a study of T cell clones after liver transplantation. Repertoires were generated with immunoSEQ multiplex PCR, while TCRdb's copy carries only in-frame clones and drops some. Of some 57,000 clones listed, around 70% are singletons. Sequenced here: CD4+ T cells from blood, sampled at the 22-month timepoint. All receptors derive from a human patient who received a liver transplant. Some T cells may trace back to the graft donor. Each CDR3 is given with its conserved first and last residue. Each record gives: V gene, clone size, J gene, D gene, CDR3 DNA, CDR3 protein. The D gene is left open where the match is weak. Clone size is given for some rows only: seen once, a few or many times, or a class if the clone is expanded.

v_call: TRBV18; clone_size: NA; j_call: TRBJ1-1; d_call: NA; cdr3_nt: TGTGCCAGCTCACCGCACGGGGGAAACACTGAAGCTTTCTTT; cdr3_aa: CASSPHGGNTEAFF
v_call: TRBV28; clone_size: few; j_call: TRBJ1-2; d_call: NA; cdr3_nt: TGTGCCAGCAGTCGGCTCGGCTATGGCTACACCTTC; cdr3_aa: CASSRLGYGYTF
v_call: TRBV5-5; clone_size: few; j_call: TRBJ2-7; d_call: NA; cdr3_nt: TGTGCCAGCGGCTTCTCCTACGAGCAGTACTTC; cdr3_aa: CASGFSYEQYF
v_call: TRBV28; clone_size: NA; j_call: TRBJ1-3; d_call: NA; cdr3_nt: TGTGCCAGCATACAGGAAGGCACCATATATTTT; cdr3_aa: CASIQEGTIYF
v_call: TRBV10-3; clone_size: NA; j_call: TRBJ1-6; d_call: NA; cdr3_nt: TGTGCCATCAGTGAGTCCGGGGTCAGCAATTCACCCCTCCACTTT; cdr3_aa: CAISESGVSNSPLHF
v_call: TRBV28; clone_size: NA; j_call: TRBJ1-2; d_call: NA; cdr3_nt: TGTGCCAGCATAGGTCCGAGTTTAAACTATGGCTACACCTTC; cdr3_aa: CASIGPSLNYGYTF
v_call: TRBV11-2; clone_size: NA; j_call: TRBJ2-7; d_call: NA; cdr3_nt: TGTGCCAGCAGCTTAGGGCTAGGGTCTGGCTACGAGCAGTACTTC; cdr3_aa: CASSLGLGSGYEQYF
v_call: TRBV6-5; clone_size: few; j_call: TRBJ2-3; d_call: TRBD1; cdr3_nt: TGTGCCAGCAGTTCCCGGACAGGGAACACAGATACGCAGTATTTT; cdr3_aa: CASSSRTGNTDTQYF
v_call: TRBV28; clone_size: once; j_call: TRBJ1-2; d_call: TRBD1; cdr3_nt: TGTGCCAGCAGTTACCCGACAGGGTCCTATGGCTACACCTTC; cdr3_aa: CASSYPTGSYGYTF
v_call: TRBV5-1; clone_size: NA; j_call: TRBJ2-5; d_call: NA; cdr3_nt: TGCGCCAGCAGCTTGGTGGGACTTCAAGAGACCCAGTACTTC; cdr3_aa: CASSLVGLQETQYF
v_call: TRBV5-6; clone_size: NA; j_call: TRBJ1-2; d_call: NA; cdr3_nt: TGTGCCAGCAGCTTAGACAGTGGCTATGGCTACACCTTC; cdr3_aa: CASSLDSGYGYTF